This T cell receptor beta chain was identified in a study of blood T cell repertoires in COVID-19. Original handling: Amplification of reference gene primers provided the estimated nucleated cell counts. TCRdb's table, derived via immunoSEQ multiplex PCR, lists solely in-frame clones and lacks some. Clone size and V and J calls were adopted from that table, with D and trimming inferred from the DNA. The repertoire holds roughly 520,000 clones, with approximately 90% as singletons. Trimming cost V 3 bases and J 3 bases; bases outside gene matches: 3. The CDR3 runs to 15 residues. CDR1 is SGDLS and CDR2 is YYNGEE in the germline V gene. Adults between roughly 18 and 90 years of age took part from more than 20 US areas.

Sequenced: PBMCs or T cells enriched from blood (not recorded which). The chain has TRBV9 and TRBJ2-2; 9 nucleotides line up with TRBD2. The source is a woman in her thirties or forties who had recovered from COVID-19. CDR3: CASSGTSVDTGELFF. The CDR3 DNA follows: TGTGCCAGCAGCGGGACTAGCGTGGACACCGGGGAGCTGTTTTTT.